The clone carrying this T cell receptor beta chain was seen at least ten times. Antigen unknown. The source of the sample is a study of CD8 T cells in ankylosing spondylitis. The ends were cut back, 2 bases at V and 9 bases at J, with 14 bases in the middle. The CDR3 is 13 residues long. Germline V gene sequence: CDR1 DFQATT, CDR2 SNEGSKA (reference sequence). Generation of TCR beta libraries employed quantitative 5'-RACE incorporating molecular barcodes. One entry per CDR3 protein results from TCRdb running MiXCR on the 5' RACE reads. The table records a few hundred thousand distinct CDR3 sequences, about a fifth of them present only once. Study results and caveats: Clones that were linked to disease were CD8+ and were relatively rare in peripheral blood. In reactive arthritis synovial fluid and blood, some motif variants had been reported before. Eight or nine highly homologous variants formed a TCR beta motif that appeared characteristic of ankylosing spondylitis blood. The authors reported significant enrichment of disease-linked clones in matched ankylosing spondylitis synovial fluid.

The TCR sequence derives from a male donor with ankylosing spondylitis. The chain couples TRBV20-1 to TRBJ2-1, with unresolved D. The sample was blood, either unsorted or a sorted T cell fraction (not recorded which). The CDR3 DNA reads as TGCAGTGCTAGAACATTTGACTTGGGTGAGCAGTTCTTC. This sequence encodes CSARTFDLGEQFF.